Listed here are 7 T cell receptor beta chains from one sample, sequenced in a study of molecular identifiers for immune sequencing clone quantification (dated by TCRdb to about 2018). The library was produced with PCR. The sequencing machine was an Illumina HiSeq 4000. TCRdb reprocessing: public reads trimmed at Q25 with fastp, clones called with MiXCR, in-frame beta chains kept. Identical CDR3 protein sequences are pooled into one entry, listed with their most common genes and DNA. Across this sample there are 85,000 to 95,000 distinct CDR3 sequences, with 15% to 20% seen only once. The ten top clones hold 0.75% to 0.95% of the sample. Sequencing was carried out using naive CD8+ T cells from blood, with Jurkat cell RNA spiked in. The sample's cell subset or site, from its label and the paper: FACS-sorted CD8+CD4-CCR7+CD45RA+ naive T cells. The receptors stem from a human donor in good health. Some libraries in this study had Jurkat cell RNA spiked in.

This clonotype was recorded at least ten times. V is TRBV6-2 or TRBV6-3 and J is TRBJ2-1; possible D gene TRBD2, 5 bases. The CDR3 runs to 13 residues. V dropped 3 bases and J dropped 7 bases, with 10 bases sitting between them. CDR1 MNHEY and CDR2 SVGEGT come from the germline V gene. The CDR3 bases are TGTGCCAGCAGTTATGGGAGACTGAATGAGCAGTTCTTC. This codes for CASSYGRLNEQFF.

This clonotype has ten or more counts. The chain is built from TRBV5-6 and TRBJ1-5; 8 bases match TRBD1. The CDR3 consists of 15 residues. The germline CDR1 and CDR2 sequences are SGHDT and YYEEEE. V lost 4 bases and J lost 5; bases outside the gene matches: 8. The DNA of the CDR3 is TGTGCCAGCAGCACCCGACAGGGGCCTTATCAGCCCCAGCATTTT. Residues: CASSTRQGPYQPQHF. Full variable domain (outside the CDR3, taken from reference TRBV5-6 and TRBJ1-5): DAGVTQSPTHLIKTRGQQVTLRCSPKSGHDTVSWYQQALGQGPQFIFQYYEEEERQRGNFPDRFSGHQFPNYSSELNVNALLLGDSALYLCASSTRQGPYQPQHFGDGTRLSIL.

This sequence joins TRBV11-2 and TRBJ2-5, with 10 bases matching TRBD2. This CDR3 is built from 14 residues. The V gene end was trimmed by 7 bases and the J gene end by 4 bases; junction bases not matched to a gene: 6. Germline CDR1 reads SGHAT; CDR2 reads FQNNGV. This CDR3 is CASTEAGGRETQYF. The CDR3 DNA reads as TGTGCCAGCACCGAAGCGGGAGGGCGAGAGACCCAGTACTTC.

Concerning this clonotype itself: Mismatch with germline at one junction end may stem from a read error. The V call is TRBV5-1, the J call TRBJ2-3, with 14 nucleotides matching TRBD2. CDR1 and CDR2 from the germline V gene are SGHRS and YFSETQ. This CDR3 is 16 amino acids long. CDR3 region: CASRTSGGAGTDTRHF. DNA for the CDR3: TGCGCCAGCAGGACTAGCGGGGGGGCCGGTACAGATACGCGGCATTTT.

The sample holds many counts of this clonotype. The chain links TRBV29-1 to TRBJ2-2, with TRBD2 as a possible D gene (6 bases). V was shortened by 7 bases and J by 10 bases, with 19 bases between the two germline ends. From germline, CDR1 is SQVTM and CDR2 ANQGSEA. The length of the CDR3 is 13 residues. The CDR3 protein is CSAQVAGTQELFF. The CDR3 DNA is TGCAGCGCACAAGTGGCGGGGACCCAGGAGCTGTTTTTT.

This clonotype was seen just once. A read error may explain this, as a much larger clone is one base away. The chain recombines TRBV6-5 with TRBJ2-2, with D unclear. The CDR3 is made up of 14 amino acids. Germline V gene lookup returns CDR1 MNHEY and CDR2 SVGAGI. Trimming left V 2 bases short and J 9 bases short, with 13 bases between. In DNA, the CDR3 is TGTGCCAGCAGTTACCCGAGAATAGGCCGGGAGCTGTTTTTT. Its protein is CASSYPRIGRELFF.

This clonotype showed up many times. The chain carries TRBV3-1 and TRBJ2-4, with 8 bases fitting TRBD1. The trim removed 4 bases at V and 7 bases at J, leaving 6 bases unmatched. This CDR3 has 14 residues. Germline V CDR1 and CDR2: LGHDT, YNNKEL (reference sequence). CDR3 loop: CASSPQGAGNIQYF. Written as DNA, the CDR3 is TGTGCCAGCAGCCCGCAGGGGGCTGGTAACATTCAGTACTTC.